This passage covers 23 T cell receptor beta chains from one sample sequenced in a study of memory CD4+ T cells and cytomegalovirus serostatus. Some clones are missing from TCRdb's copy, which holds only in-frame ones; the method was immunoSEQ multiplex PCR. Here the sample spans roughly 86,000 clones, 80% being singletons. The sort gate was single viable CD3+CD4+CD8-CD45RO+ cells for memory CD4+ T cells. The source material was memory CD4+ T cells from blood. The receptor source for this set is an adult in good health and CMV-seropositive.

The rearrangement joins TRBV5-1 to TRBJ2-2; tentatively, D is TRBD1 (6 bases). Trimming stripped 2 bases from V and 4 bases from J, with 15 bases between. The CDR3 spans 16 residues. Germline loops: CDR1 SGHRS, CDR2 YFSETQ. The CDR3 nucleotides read TGCGCCAGCAGCTTAAGCGCCAGGGGTGGCACCGGGGAGCTGTTTTTT. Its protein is CASSLSARGGTGELFF.

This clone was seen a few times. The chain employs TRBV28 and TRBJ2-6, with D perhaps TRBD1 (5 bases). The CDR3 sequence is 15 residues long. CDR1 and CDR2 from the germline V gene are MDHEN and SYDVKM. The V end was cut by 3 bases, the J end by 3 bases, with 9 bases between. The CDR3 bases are TGTGCCAGCAGTTTCAGGGCCCGTGGGGCCAACGTCCTGACTTTC. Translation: CASSFRARGANVLTF.

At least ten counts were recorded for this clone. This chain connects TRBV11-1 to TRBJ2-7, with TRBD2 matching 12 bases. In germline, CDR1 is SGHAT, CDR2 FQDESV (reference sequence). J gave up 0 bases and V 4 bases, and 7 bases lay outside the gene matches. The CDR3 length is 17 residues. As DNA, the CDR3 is TGTGCCAGCAGCTCGAAGACTAGCGGGAGTTTCTCCTACGAGCAGTACTTC. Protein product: CASSSKTSGSFSYEQYF.

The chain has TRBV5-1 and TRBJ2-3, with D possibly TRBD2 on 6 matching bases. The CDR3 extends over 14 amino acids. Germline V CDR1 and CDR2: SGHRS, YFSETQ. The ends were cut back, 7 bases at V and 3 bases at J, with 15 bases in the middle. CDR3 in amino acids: CASAPPGATDTQYF. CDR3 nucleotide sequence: TGCGCCAGCGCCCCCCCGGGAGCTACAGATACGCAGTATTTT.

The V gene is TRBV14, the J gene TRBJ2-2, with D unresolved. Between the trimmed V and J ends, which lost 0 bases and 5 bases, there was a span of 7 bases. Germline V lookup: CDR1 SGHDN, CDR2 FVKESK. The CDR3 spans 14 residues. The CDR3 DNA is TGTGCCAGCAGCCAAGAGTGGTGGACCGGGGAGCTGTTTTTT. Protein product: CASSQEWWTGELFF. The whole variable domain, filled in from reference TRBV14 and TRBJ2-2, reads EAGVTQFPSHSVIEKGQTVTLRCDPISGHDNLYWYRRVMGKEIKFLLHFVKESKQDESGMPNNRFLAERTGGTYSTLKVQPAELEDSGVYFCASSQEWWTGELFFGEGSRLTVL.

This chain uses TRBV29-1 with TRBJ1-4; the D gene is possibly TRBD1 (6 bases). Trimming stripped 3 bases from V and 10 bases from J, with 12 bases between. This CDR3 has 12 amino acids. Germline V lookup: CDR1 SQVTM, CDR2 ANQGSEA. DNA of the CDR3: TGCAGCGTTGATCACGGAGGGGGAAAACTGTTTTTT. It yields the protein CSVDHGGGKLFF.

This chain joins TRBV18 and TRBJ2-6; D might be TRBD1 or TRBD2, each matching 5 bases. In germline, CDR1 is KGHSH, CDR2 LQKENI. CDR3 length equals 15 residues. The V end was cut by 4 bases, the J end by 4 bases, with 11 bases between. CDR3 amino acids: CASSREGSGANVLTF. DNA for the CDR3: TGTGCCAGCTCACGCGAGGGGTCAGGGGCCAACGTCCTGACTTTC. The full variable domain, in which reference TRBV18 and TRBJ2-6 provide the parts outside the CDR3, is NAGVMQNPRHLVRRRGQEARLRCSPMKGHSHVYWYRQLPEEGLKFMVYLQKENIIDESGMPKERFSAEFPKEGPSILRIQQVVRGDSAAYFCASSREGSGANVLTFGAGSRLTVL.

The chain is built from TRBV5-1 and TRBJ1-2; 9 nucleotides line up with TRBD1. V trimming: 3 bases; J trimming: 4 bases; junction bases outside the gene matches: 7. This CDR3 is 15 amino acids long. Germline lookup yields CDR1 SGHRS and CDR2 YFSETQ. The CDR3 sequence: CASSSTGGGGYGYTF. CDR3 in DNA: TGCGCCAGCAGCTCGACAGGGGGTGGTGGCTATGGCTACACCTTC. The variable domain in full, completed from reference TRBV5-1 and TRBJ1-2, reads KAGVTQTPRYLIKTRGQQVTLSCSPISGHRSVSWYQQTPGQGLQFLFEYFSETQRNKGNFPGRFSGRQFSNSRSEMNVSTLELGDSALYLCASSSTGGGGYGYTFGSGTRLTVV.

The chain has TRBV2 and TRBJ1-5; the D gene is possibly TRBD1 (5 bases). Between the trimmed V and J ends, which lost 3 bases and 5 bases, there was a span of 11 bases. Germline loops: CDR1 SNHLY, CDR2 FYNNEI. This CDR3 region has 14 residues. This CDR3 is CASSDKGGDQPQHF. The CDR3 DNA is TGTGCCAGCAGTGACAAGGGAGGGGATCAGCCCCAGCATTTT.

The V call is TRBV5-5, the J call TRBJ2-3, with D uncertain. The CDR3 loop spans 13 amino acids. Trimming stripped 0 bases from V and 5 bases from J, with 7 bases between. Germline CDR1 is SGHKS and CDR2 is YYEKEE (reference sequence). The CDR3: CASSLAWGDTQYF. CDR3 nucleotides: TGTGCCAGCAGCTTGGCCTGGGGAGATACGCAGTATTTT.

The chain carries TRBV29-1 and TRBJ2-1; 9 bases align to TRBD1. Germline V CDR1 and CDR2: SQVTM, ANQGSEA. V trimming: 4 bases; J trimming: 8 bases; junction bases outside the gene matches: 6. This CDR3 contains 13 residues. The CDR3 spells CSVVGQGTDEQFF. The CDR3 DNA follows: TGCAGCGTTGTCGGACAGGGGACCGATGAGCAGTTCTTC.

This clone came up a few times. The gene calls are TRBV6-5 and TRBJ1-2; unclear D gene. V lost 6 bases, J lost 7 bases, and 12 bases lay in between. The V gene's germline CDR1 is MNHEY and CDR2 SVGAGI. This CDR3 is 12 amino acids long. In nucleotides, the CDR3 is TGTGCCAGCAGCTATAAGGGTGGTGGCTACACCTTC. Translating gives CASSYKGGGYTF.

In nucleotides, the CDR3 is TGTGCCAGCAGCTTAGCTTATAGTAGCCAAGAGACCCAGTACTTC. Translated: CASSLAYSSQETQYF. V and J are TRBV7-2 and TRBJ2-5, with D uncertain. This CDR3 is 15 amino acids long. Between the trimmed V and J ends, which lost 0 bases and 1 base, there was a span of 9 bases. The germline gives CDR1 SGHTA, CDR2 FQGNSA.

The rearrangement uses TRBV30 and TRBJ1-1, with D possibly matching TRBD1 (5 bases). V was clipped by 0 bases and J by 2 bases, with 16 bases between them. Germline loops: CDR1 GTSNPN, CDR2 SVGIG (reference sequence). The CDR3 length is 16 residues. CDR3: CAWSVRTPGRNTEAFF. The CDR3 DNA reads TGTGCCTGGAGTGTGAGGACACCGGGACGTAACACTGAAGCTTTCTTT.

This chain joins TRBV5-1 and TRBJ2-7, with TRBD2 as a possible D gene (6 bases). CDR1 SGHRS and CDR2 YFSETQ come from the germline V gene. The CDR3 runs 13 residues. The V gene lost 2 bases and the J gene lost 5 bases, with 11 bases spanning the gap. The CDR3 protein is CASSFFRGNEQYF. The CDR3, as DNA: TGCGCCAGCAGCTTCTTTCGGGGGAACGAGCAGTACTTC.

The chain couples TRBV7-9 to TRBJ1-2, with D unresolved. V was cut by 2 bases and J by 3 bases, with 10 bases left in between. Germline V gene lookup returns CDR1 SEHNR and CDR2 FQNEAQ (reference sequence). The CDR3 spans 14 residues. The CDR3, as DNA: TGTGCCAGCAGCTTAACAAGCCAGGACTATGGCTACACCTTC. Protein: CASSLTSQDYGYTF.

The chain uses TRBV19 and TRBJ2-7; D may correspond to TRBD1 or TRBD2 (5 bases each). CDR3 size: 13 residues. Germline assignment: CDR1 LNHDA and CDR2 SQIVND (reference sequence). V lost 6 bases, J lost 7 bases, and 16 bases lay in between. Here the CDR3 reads CASSPRGPQEQYF. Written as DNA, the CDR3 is TGTGCCAGTAGCCCCCGGGGCCCCCAAGAGCAGTACTTC. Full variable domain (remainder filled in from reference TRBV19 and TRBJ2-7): DGGITQSPKYLFRKEGQNVTLSCEQNLNHDAMYWYRQDPGQGLRLIYYSQIVNDFQKGDIAEGYSVSREKKESFPLTVTSAQKNPTAFYLCASSPRGPQEQYFGPGTRLTVT.

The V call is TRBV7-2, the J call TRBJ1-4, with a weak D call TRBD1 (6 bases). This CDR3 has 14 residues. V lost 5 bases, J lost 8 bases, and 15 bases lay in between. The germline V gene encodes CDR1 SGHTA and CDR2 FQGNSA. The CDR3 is CASSPEDRGEKLFF. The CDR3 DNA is TGTGCCAGCAGCCCAGAGGACAGAGGGGAAAAACTGTTTTTT.

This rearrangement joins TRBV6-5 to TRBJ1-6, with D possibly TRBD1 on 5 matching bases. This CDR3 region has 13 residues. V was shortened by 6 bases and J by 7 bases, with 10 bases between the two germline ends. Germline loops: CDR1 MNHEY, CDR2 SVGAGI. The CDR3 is CASRRRENSPLHF. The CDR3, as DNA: TGTGCCAGCAGACGCAGGGAGAATTCACCCCTCCACTTT.

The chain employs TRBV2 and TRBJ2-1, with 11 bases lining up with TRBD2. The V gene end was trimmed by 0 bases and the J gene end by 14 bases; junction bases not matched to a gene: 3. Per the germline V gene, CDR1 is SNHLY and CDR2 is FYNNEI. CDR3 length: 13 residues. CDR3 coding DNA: TGTGCCAGCAGTGAAGCGACACTAGCGGGAGAGTTCTTC. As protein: CASSEATLAGEFF.

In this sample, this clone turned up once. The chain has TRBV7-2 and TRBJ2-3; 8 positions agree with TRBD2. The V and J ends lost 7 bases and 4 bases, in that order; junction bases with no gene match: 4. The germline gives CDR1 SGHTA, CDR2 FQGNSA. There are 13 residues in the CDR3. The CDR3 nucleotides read TGTGCCAGCAACCCGGGGGGGGCAGATACGCAGTATTTT. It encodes CASNPGGADTQYF.

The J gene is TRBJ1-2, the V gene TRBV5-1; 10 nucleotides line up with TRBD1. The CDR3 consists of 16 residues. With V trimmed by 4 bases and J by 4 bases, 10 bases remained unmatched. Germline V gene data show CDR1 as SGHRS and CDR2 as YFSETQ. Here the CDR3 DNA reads TGCGCCAGCAGCGCAACCGGGACAGGGGACCGCTATGGCTACACCTTC. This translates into CASSATGTGDRYGYTF.

The CDR3 sequence: CASSLPAGTVYEQYF. In DNA, the CDR3 is TGTGCCAGCAGCTTACCGGCAGGTACGGTCTACGAGCAGTACTTC. The gene calls are TRBV7-2 and TRBJ2-7; no firm D call. Germline V gives CDR1 SGHTA, CDR2 FQGNSA. Trimming removed 2 bases at V and 3 bases at J, with 14 bases between. This CDR3 is 15 amino acids long.